This T cell receptor beta chain was sequenced in a study of beta chain features in type 1 diabetes (dated by TCRdb to 2017 to 2018). Study-level background: Mean age, gender distribution, total cell number and subset yield did not differ between patients and healthy donors. In the study, recently diagnosed type 1 diabetes patients and matched healthy donors were compared on the TCRB repertoires of their sorted circulating CD4+ T cell subsets. A total of some 110 million sorted cells were examined across all samples, and the number of cells per subset was strongly correlated with RNA yield. Regulatory and stem cell-like memory subsets were obtained from only 8 patients and about eight healthy donors, while naive and central memory subsets were obtained from all 30 or so donors. Findings and caveats that apply to the study as a whole: Because cDNA rather than genomic DNA was sequenced, highly expressing activated cells could have been over-represented, although no difference in activation and CD3 levels was found between groups. A moderate but significant shortening of TCRB CDR3 length was observed in type 1 diabetes patients in all four CD4+ subsets. Because small numbers of individuals were included in the HLA sub-analyses, any influence of HLA type on TCRB rearrangement was left unresolved. PCR may preferentially amplify shorter templates, but because patient and control samples were amplified and corrected together, any resulting skew would affect both groups equally. Naive, central memory and regulatory TCRB repertoires appeared to be more alike among patients than among healthy donors. At VDJ recombination sites, type 1 diabetes patients had fewer insertions and more deleted nucleotides, which implies abnormalities in thymic rearrangement.

The entire isolated RNA was reverse transcribed using the High Capacity cDNA Reverse Transcription Kit, and thus expressed TCRB transcripts were sequenced. Deep immunoSEQ sequencing was applied to naive, central memory and regulatory T cell samples, giving an average of about 3.8 million total reads per sample. Sorted cells were lysed in RLT buffer and RNA was extracted with DNase-treated RNeasy Micro or Mini kits, depending on cell number. Each cell subset was processed separately to prevent cross-contamination, with patient and healthy donor samples processed together. The immunoSEQ multiplex PCR was used to amplify TCRB sequences from cDNA, generating 87-bp fragments that spanned the CDR3 region. The amplicons were sequenced using the Illumina HiSeq platform. Regarding the original processing steps: Synthetic template baselines were used to correct PCR bias computationally, reads within Hamming distance 2 were collapsed together, and singletons that could not be merged were discarded. Reads were aligned to IMGT to assign V, D and J genes, CDR3 length, and insertions or deletions at six rearrangement sites. Within each subset, clonotype counts were normalized to sorted cell number, after which true diversity and Gini coefficients were computed with the tcR R package. The overlap coefficient, calculated on TCRB nucleotide sequences, was used to measure repertoire sharing. In TCRdb, the immuneACCESS table is reduced to in-frame sequences with V and J assigned. These tables do not hold every clone; where another copy was compared, an unresolved V gene accounts for under half, and the others remain unexplained. V, J and clone size were drawn from that table, and D and trimming were deduced from the DNA. For this sample the table gives approximately 170,000 clones, of which less than 10% were detected only once. Together, the top ten hold 0.5% of the sample.

Notes on this clone: Its antigen specificity is not known. Base qualities are missing; no much larger clone stands one base away.

Each donor gave one peripheral blood draw, averaging around 120 mL, which was collected into heparinised tubes. A BD FACSAria II and a panel including CD45RO, CCR7, CD25, CD127, CD95 and CD27 were used to sort naive, central memory, regulatory and stem cell-like memory CD4+ T cells. Purity was above 95% for every sorted population. PBMCs were isolated right away by Lymphoprep density gradient centrifugation and were stained directly, without culture. So that batch effects would be minimized, each experiment stained and sorted samples in pairs, pairing one healthy donor with one patient. Deletion took 5 bases off V and 2 bases off J, with a span of 9 bases between the germline ends. CDR1 and CDR2, looked up from the germline V gene, are SGHTA and FQGNSA. The cysteine opens and the phenylalanine closes a CDR3 of 13 amino acids. The only DNA kept is the CDR3, 39 bases in frame from the first base.

The clonotype was recovered from a man aged 18 to 29 with type 1 diabetes. Sequenced material: central memory CD4+ T cells from blood. The chain is encoded by TRBV7-2 joined to TRBJ2-5; the D segment cannot be called with confidence. In nucleotides, the sequence is TGTGCCAGCAGCCCCGTTGCGCAAGAGACCCAGTACTTC. This yields the protein CASSPVAQETQYF. Where the CDR3 stops, the reference TRBV7-2 and TRBJ2-5 genes take over; the full variable domain is GAGVSQSPSNKVTEKGKDVELRCDPISGHTALYWYRQSLGQGLEFLIYFQGNSAPDKSGLPSDRFSAERTGGSVSTLTIQRTQQEDSAVYLCASSPVAQETQYFGPGTRLLVL.